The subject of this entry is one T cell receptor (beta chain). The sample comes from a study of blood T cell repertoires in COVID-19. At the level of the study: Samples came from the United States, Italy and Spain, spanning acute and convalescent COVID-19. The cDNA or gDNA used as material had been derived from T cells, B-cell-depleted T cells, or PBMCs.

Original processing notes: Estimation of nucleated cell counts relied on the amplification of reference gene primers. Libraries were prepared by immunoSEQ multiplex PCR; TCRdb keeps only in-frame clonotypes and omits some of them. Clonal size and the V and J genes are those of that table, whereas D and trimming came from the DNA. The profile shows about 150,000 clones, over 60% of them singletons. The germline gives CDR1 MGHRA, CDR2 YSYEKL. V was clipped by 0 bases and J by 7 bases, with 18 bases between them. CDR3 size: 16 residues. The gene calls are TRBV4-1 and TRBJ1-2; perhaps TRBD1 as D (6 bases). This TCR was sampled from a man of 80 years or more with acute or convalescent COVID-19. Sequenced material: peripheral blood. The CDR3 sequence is CASSQDQSGGRPGYTF. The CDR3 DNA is TGCGCCAGCAGCCAAGATCAGTCGGGGGGCAGACCTGGCTACACCTTC.